These 28 T cell receptor beta chains share one sample of origin, sequenced in a study of technical replicates of blood from several donors. Generated by immunoSEQ multiplex PCR, the TCRdb table keeps only in-frame clones and is missing some. The sample lists about 70,000 clones, about 94% occurring once. The sample comprised T cells isolated from PBMCs. The receptors here all came from a human donor in good health.

The chain carries TRBV2 and TRBJ1-1; 7 positions match TRBD1. This CDR3 spans 11 amino acids. Germline CDR1 and CDR2: SNHLY and FYNNEI. V trimming: 7 bases; J trimming: 5 bases; junction bases outside the gene matches: 1. CDR3 sequence (DNA): TGTGCCAGCACAGGGGGGACTGAAGCTTTCTTT. Amino acids: CASTGGTEAFF.

This clone was detected only a few times. This sequence joins TRBV27 and TRBJ1-1; 9 positions match TRBD1. The CDR3 is made up of 15 amino acids. Germline CDR1 is MNHEY and CDR2 is SMNVEV (reference sequence). The junction had 3 bases not matched to a gene; V was cut back by 4 bases and J by 0 bases. CDR3 in DNA: TGTGCCAGCAGTTGGACAGGGGCTATGAACACTGAAGCTTTCTTT. Its protein is CASSWTGAMNTEAFF.

The chain couples TRBV14 to TRBJ2-7; 7 bases line up with TRBD1. Looked up from germline, CDR1 is SGHDN and CDR2 is FVKESK. The ends lost 3 bases at V and 3 bases at J; junction bases unmatched: 5. This CDR3 is 14 amino acids long. CDR3 nucleotides: TGTGCCAGCAGCCATTGGACAGGAGGCTACGAGCAGTACTTC. This translates into CASSHWTGGYEQYF.

V gene TRBV13 combines with J gene TRBJ2-7; 9 bases align to TRBD1. V dropped 4 bases and J dropped 0; count of bases not matched to a gene: 1. The CDR3 spans 14 residues. Germline CDR1 and CDR2: PRHDT and FYEKMQ (reference sequence). The CDR3 nucleotides are TGTGCCAGCAGCTGGGGACAGGGCTCCTACGAGCAGTACTTC. It specifies CASSWGQGSYEQYF.

The rearrangement links TRBV10-3 to TRBJ1-2, with D possibly being TRBD1 (5 bases). V shed 4 bases and J shed 6 bases, with 15 bases lying between them. This CDR3 region has 14 residues. CDR1 is ENHRY and CDR2 is SYGVKD in the germline V gene. CDR3 residues: CAISVGLKDNGYTF. The CDR3 region has the DNA TGTGCCATCAGTGTGGGGCTCAAGGATAATGGCTACACCTTC.

This chain joins TRBV5-1 and TRBJ2-2, with a possible D match to TRBD1 (5 bases). The germline V gene has CDR1 SGHRS and CDR2 YFSETQ. V lost 1 base and J lost 2, with 9 bases in between. This CDR3 contains 15 residues. The CDR3 DNA follows: TGCGCCAGCAGCTTGTGGCAGGGTAACACCGGGGAGCTGTTTTTT. This codes for CASSLWQGNTGELFF.

The V gene is TRBV7-3, the J gene TRBJ2-3, with D maybe TRBD2 (5 bases). Germline CDR1 and CDR2: SGHTA and FQGTGA. Trimming took 3 bases from V and 5 from J, leaving 15 bases between them. There are 15 residues in the CDR3. The CDR3 bases are TGTGCCAGCAGCTTCTCCGGGGAAGGCGGAGATACGCAGTATTTT. This translates into CASSFSGEGGDTQYF.

On this clone: The sample has other DNA sequences that encode this CDR3 too. The V gene is TRBV5-4, the J gene TRBJ1-3; no clear D gene. CDR1 and CDR2 (germline): SGHNT, YYREEE (reference sequence). V lost 0 bases to trimming and J lost 0 bases, with 7 bases between them. There are 15 residues in the CDR3. The CDR3 DNA sequence: TGTGCCAGCAGCTTGGACTCTCACTCTGGAAACACCATATATTTT. Protein: CASSLDSHSGNTIYF.

V and J are TRBV2 and TRBJ2-1, with D unclear. The CDR3 covers 15 residues. Germline assignment: CDR1 SNHLY and CDR2 FYNNEI. V was cut by 5 bases and J by 0 bases, with 11 bases left in between. Here the CDR3 DNA reads TGTGCCAGCAGTAGCACCCATAGCTCCTACAATGAGCAGTTCTTC. Its translation is CASSSTHSSYNEQFF.

This chain uses TRBV25-1 with TRBJ1-1; maybe TRBD1 (6 bases). Trimming removed 7 bases from V and 4 bases from J, with 16 bases in between. Germline V lookup: CDR1 MGHDK, CDR2 SYGVNS. The CDR3 runs 14 residues. As DNA, the CDR3 is TGTGCCAGCATGAACAGGGATGAGAGCACTGAAGCTTTCTTT. It translates to CASMNRDESTEAFF.

The chain couples TRBV11-2 to TRBJ1-5; TRBD1 matches at 9 bases. The CDR3 is 15 amino acids. V lost 0 bases and J lost 5; bases outside the gene matches: 2. The germline gives CDR1 SGHAT, CDR2 FQNNGV. CDR3: CASSLDGTGHQPQHF. The DNA of the CDR3 is TGTGCCAGCAGCTTAGACGGGACAGGGCATCAGCCCCAGCATTTT. The full variable domain, rest sourced from reference TRBV11-2 and TRBJ1-5, is EAGVAQSPRYKIIEKRQSVAFWCNPISGHATLYWYQQILGQGPKLLIQFQNNGVVDDSQLPKDRFSAERLKGVDSTLKIQPAKLEDSAVYLCASSLDGTGHQPQHFGDGTRLSIL.

The CDR3, as DNA: TGTGCCAGCAGCTTAACCGGGACAGGGGGGTTCTACGAGCAGTACTTC. Amino acids: CASSLTGTGGFYEQYF. The chain recombines TRBV7-8 with TRBJ2-7; 11 nucleotides match TRBD1. With V trimmed by 2 bases and J by 3 bases, 6 bases remained unmatched. This CDR3 comprises 16 residues. Per germline, CDR1 SGHVS and CDR2 FQNEAQ.

CDR3 bases: TGTGCCAGCAGTGACGGGAATGGCTACACCTTC. Amino acids: CASSDGNGYTF. This chain links TRBV25-1 with TRBJ1-2; D ambiguous. Germline V gene data show CDR1 as MGHDK and CDR2 as SYGVNS. V gave up 3 bases and J gave up 6 bases, with 5 bases separating them. The CDR3 length is 11 residues.

The gene calls are TRBV11-2 and TRBJ2-1; 8 bases are a match to TRBD2. V dropped 5 bases and J dropped 8; count of bases not matched to a gene: 11. The CDR3 consists of 15 residues. The germline V gene encodes CDR1 SGHAT and CDR2 FQNNGV. CDR3 in DNA: TGTGCCAGCAGCCGTCGATGGCGGGAGGTCGATGAGCAGTTCTTC. It specifies CASSRRWREVDEQFF.

This sequence joins TRBV28 and TRBJ2-2, with a tentative D call TRBD2 (5 bases). There are 15 residues in the CDR3. Germline V gives CDR1 MDHEN, CDR2 SYDVKM. V was shortened by 6 bases and J by 4 bases, with 15 bases between the two germline ends. The CDR3 DNA is TGTGCCAGCAGCCCCTTAGCGATTAGCACCGGGGAGCTGTTTTTT. This codes for CASSPLAISTGELFF.

This clone was counted once. The CDR3: CASSPTGHQYEQYF. The CDR3 DNA sequence: TGTGCCAGCAGCCCAACGGGACACCAATACGAGCAGTACTTC. The J gene is TRBJ2-7, the V gene TRBV6-6, with D maybe TRBD1 (6 bases). CDR3 length: 14 residues. V was cut by 6 bases and J by 4 bases, with 16 bases left in between. The germline V gene encodes CDR1 MNHNY and CDR2 SVGAGI (reference sequence).

The V and J genes are TRBV18 and TRBJ1-5, with 8 positions matching TRBD1. The CDR3 has 17 amino acids. Losses at the gene ends were 2 bases for V and 1 base for J; bases not matched to a gene: 7. CDR1 KGHSH and CDR2 LQKENI come from the germline V gene. As DNA, the CDR3 is TGTGCCAGCTCACCAGCTCCCAGGGGGCGAAGCAATCAGCCCCAGCATTTT. This encodes CASSPAPRGRSNQPQHF.

V and J are TRBV27 and TRBJ2-2, with TRBD1 identical over 8 bases. The length of the CDR3 is 15 residues. Germline values: CDR1 MNHEY, CDR2 SMNVEV (reference sequence). The trim removed 3 bases at V and 5 bases at J, leaving 5 bases unmatched. The CDR3 sequence: CASSFGQGWTGELFF. The CDR3 nucleotides read TGTGCCAGCAGTTTTGGACAGGGCTGGACCGGGGAGCTGTTTTTT.

This chain uses TRBV7-9 with TRBJ1-1; no firm D call. Germline CDR1 is SEHNR and CDR2 is FQNEAQ (reference sequence). The germline V and J ends were trimmed by 2 bases and 1 base, with 11 bases remaining between them. The CDR3 covers 15 residues. CDR3 amino acids: CASSLRSQSNTEAFF. The CDR3 region has the DNA TGTGCCAGCAGCTTAAGGAGCCAGTCGAACACTGAAGCTTTCTTT.

This clone was picked up one time. The chain combines TRBV7-3 with TRBJ1-4; D may be TRBD1 (6 bases). CDR3 size: 13 residues. Trimming cost V 0 bases and J 8 bases, with 7 bases left between them. Germline-derived CDR1 and CDR2 are SGHTA and FQGTGA. In DNA form, the CDR3 reads TGTGCCAGCAGCTTAACGAGGGGGGAAAAACTGTTTTTT. Translating it yields CASSLTRGEKLFF. The whole variable domain, filled in from reference TRBV7-3 and TRBJ1-4, reads GAGVSQTPSNKVTEKGKYVELRCDPISGHTALYWYRQSLGQGPEFLIYFQGTGAADDSGLPNDRFFAVRPEGSVSTLKIQRTERGDSAVYLCASSLTRGEKLFFGSGTQLSVL.

This chain uses TRBV25-1 with TRBJ2-7; D not certain. CDR3 length: 11 residues. Germline V gene lookup returns CDR1 MGHDK and CDR2 SYGVNS. Deletions cut 6 bases from V and 3 bases from J, with 6 bases between. In DNA, the CDR3 is TGTGCCAGCAGCCCGAGCTACGAGCAGTACTTC. Protein: CASSPSYEQYF.

The chain uses TRBV27 and TRBJ1-5; 10 bases are shared with TRBD1. In germline, CDR1 is MNHEY, CDR2 SMNVEV (reference sequence). The junction had 5 bases not matched to a gene; V was cut back by 3 bases and J by 9 bases. This CDR3 comprises 14 residues. The DNA for the CDR3 is TGTGCCAGCAGTTTCTTGGACAGGGGGGGGCCCCAGCATTTT. Translated: CASSFLDRGGPQHF.

The table lists this clone with a few counts. The chain joins TRBV21-1 to TRBJ1-2; TRBD1, as called in the table, went unchecked against the DNA. TRBV21-1 is given as a pseudogene. The CDR3 spans 14 residues. CDR3 DNA: TGTGCCAGCAGCAAAGGGACAGGGGGCTATGGCTACACCTTC. This sequence encodes CASSKGTGGYGYTF.

The chain recombines TRBV6-1 with TRBJ1-1, with TRBD1 as a possible D gene (5 bases). The V and J ends lost 5 bases and 0 bases respectively, with 10 bases between them. The CDR3 is 14 residues long. CDR1 is MNHNS, CDR2 SASEGT, per germline. In DNA, the CDR3 is TGTGCCAGCAGTACGGGACTGTTGAACACTGAAGCTTTCTTT. Translation gives CASSTGLLNTEAFF.

The table lists this clone with a count of one. J is TRBJ1-1 and V is TRBV7-9; D is perhaps TRBD1 (5 bases). The V gene lost 2 bases and the J gene lost 5 bases, with 15 bases spanning the gap. The CDR3 totals 15 residues. CDR1 and CDR2 (germline): SEHNR, FQNEAQ (reference sequence). Here the CDR3 reads CASSLLRGGATEAFF. The CDR3 bases are TGTGCCAGCAGCTTACTAAGGGGAGGGGCGACTGAAGCTTTCTTT.

The J gene is TRBJ1-1, the V gene TRBV7-8; no firm D call. Trimming took off 1 base at V and 1 base at J, with 13 bases between the two ends. The germline V gene has CDR1 SGHVS and CDR2 FQNEAQ. This CDR3 is 16 amino acids long. The DNA of the CDR3 is TGTGCCAGCAGCTTAGGGGCTCTCGTCAAGAACACTGAAGCTTTCTTT. Translating gives CASSLGALVKNTEAFF. Using reference TRBV7-8 and TRBJ1-1 for the parts outside the CDR3, the full variable domain is GAGVSQSPRYKVAKRGQDVALRCDPISGHVSLFWYQQALGQGPEFLTYFQNEAQLDKSGLPSDRFFAERPEGSVSTLKIQRTQQEDSAVYLCASSLGALVKNTEAFFGQGTRLTVV.

The chain joins TRBV28 to TRBJ2-3; possible D gene TRBD2, 6 bases. Germline lookup yields CDR1 MDHEN and CDR2 SYDVKM. The CDR3 has 13 residues. V shed 6 bases and J shed 6 bases, with 13 bases lying between them. The chain's CDR3 is CASRSPGRDTQYF. In DNA, the CDR3 is TGTGCCAGCAGATCCCCAGGGAGGGATACGCAGTATTTT.

This rearrangement joins TRBV10-3 to TRBJ1-1, with 8 bases fitting TRBD1. From germline, CDR1 is ENHRY and CDR2 SYGVKD. The V and J ends lost 2 bases and 1 base, in that order; junction bases with no gene match: 3. The CDR3 is made up of 15 amino acids. This CDR3 is CAISEPDRENTEAFF. DNA for the CDR3: TGTGCCATCAGTGAGCCGGACAGGGAGAACACTGAAGCTTTCTTT.